A selection of T cell receptor beta chains follows, all from one sample in a study of CD4 T cells in relation to SARS-CoV-2 and coronaviruses. These receptors have no known antigen. Assay used: immunoSEQ multiplex PCR; TCRdb lists only in-frame clones, some missing. The sample shows about 30,000 clones, about 80% of them seen only once. Sequenced: CD4+ T cells from PBMCs, cultured in vitro. These receptors all come from a human donor in good health. CDR3s include the opening cysteine and the closing phenylalanine or tryptophan. Fields, in order: J gene, D gene, clone size, V gene, CDR3 protein, CDR3 DNA. A D gene is named only where the DNA matches it firmly. The listing skips clone size in some rows; elsewhere it reads once, few, many or a size class.

>TRBJ2-1|TRBD2|.|TRBV6-4
CASSDPGLAHNEQFF
TGTGCCAGCAGTGACCCGGGACTAGCGCACAATGAGCAGTTCTTC
>TRBJ2-3|.|.|TRBV11-2
CASSQGAGLTDTQYF
TGTGCCAGCAGCCAAGGGGCAGGCCTCACAGATACGCAGTATTTT
>TRBJ2-3|.|.|TRBV4-1
CASSQLLAADTQYF
TGCGCCAGCAGCCAACTTCTAGCAGCAGATACGCAGTATTTT
>TRBJ2-2|.|.|TRBV19
CASSIGQGTNTGELFF
TGTGCCAGTAGTATAGGGCAGGGAACGAACACCGGGGAGCTGTTTTTT
>TRBJ1-1|.|.|TRBV2
CASSVSRATEAFF
TGTGCCAGCAGTGTGTCCCGGGCCACTGAAGCTTTCTTT
>TRBJ2-7|TRBD2|.|TRBV7-3
CASSLTPASGEQYF
TGTGCCAGCAGCTTAACCCCGGCTAGCGGCGAGCAGTACTTC
>TRBJ1-1|.|once|TRBV29-1
CSVYDRDTRNTEAFF
TGCAGCGTCTACGATAGGGACACCAGAAACACTGAAGCTTTCTTT
>TRBJ2-1|.|.|TRBV3-1/TRBV3-2
CASSQVKQVNEQFF
TGTGCCAGCAGCCAAGTTAAGCAGGTCAATGAGCAGTTCTTC
>TRBJ2-5|.|.|TRBV6-2/TRBV6-3
CASSYSPTGSQETQYF
TGTGCCAGCAGTTACAGCCCAACAGGGAGCCAAGAGACCCAGTACTTC
>TRBJ2-7|TRBD2|.|TRBV6-5
CASRGGSGNFYEQYF
TGTGCCTCAAGGGGTGGTAGCGGGAACTTTTACGAGCAGTACTTC
>TRBJ1-6|.|few|TRBV19
CASTRSSYNSPLHF
TGTGCCAGTACGCGAAGCTCCTATAATTCACCCCTCCACTTT
>TRBJ1-1|.|.|TRBV5-1
CASSSRVQGTEAFF
TGCGCCAGCAGCTCACGGGTTCAGGGCACTGAAGCTTTCTTT
>TRBJ1-3|TRBD1|.|TRBV18
CASSSDTGGRNTIYF
TGTGCCAGCTCGTCAGACACAGGGGGCCGAAACACCATATATTTT
>TRBJ1-4|.|.|TRBV7-2
CASSFAGDEKLFF
TGTGCCAGCAGCTTCGCCGGGGATGAAAAACTGTTTTTT
>TRBJ2-7|TRBD1|.|TRBV27
CASSYGTGGEQYF
TGTGCCAGCAGCTATGGGACAGGCGGCGAGCAGTACTTC
>TRBJ1-3|.|.|TRBV7-2
CASSLVKGNTIYF
TGTGCCAGCAGCTTAGTCAAAGGAAACACCATATATTTT
>TRBJ2-3|.|.|TRBV6-1
CATEAGQTITDTQYF
TGTGCCACCGAGGCGGGACAGACAATCACAGATACGCAGTATTTT
>TRBJ2-7|.|.|TRBV5-1
CASSENYEQYF
TGCGCCAGCAGCGAGAACTACGAGCAGTACTTC
>TRBJ2-1|.|few|TRBV7-3
CASSSPLYNEQFF
TGTGCCAGCAGCTCCCCCTTGTACAATGAGCAGTTCTTC
>TRBJ2-5|.|.|TRBV29-1
CSVEVGRGLQTQYF
TGCAGCGTTGAAGTTGGCAGGGGATTGCAGACCCAGTACTTC
>TRBJ2-5|.|.|TRBV4-3
CASSQVAGRGETQYF
TGCGCCAGCAGCCAAGTTGCCGGGCGGGGAGAGACCCAGTACTTC
>TRBJ1-5|.|.|TRBV7-2
CASSLAGGYSNQPQHF
TGTGCCAGCAGCTTAGCGGGGGGCTATAGCAATCAGCCCCAGCATTTT
>TRBJ2-5|TRBD2|.|TRBV13
CASSLRGGYQETQYF
TGTGCCAGCAGCTTACGGGGGGGGTACCAAGAGACCCAGTACTTC
>TRBJ1-3|.|.|TRBV14
CASSQVGKGSGNTIYF
TGTGCCAGCAGCCAAGTTGGAAAGGGCTCTGGAAACACCATATATTTT
>TRBJ1-1|.|.|TRBV18
CASSPEGDTEAFF
TGTGCCAGCTCACCGGAAGGGGATACTGAAGCTTTCTTT
>TRBJ2-3|TRBD2|.|TRBV19
CASTQGTSGKSDTQYF
TGTGCCAGTACCCAGGGAACTAGCGGGAAGTCAGATACGCAGTATTTT
>TRBJ2-1|TRBD2|few|TRBV10-3
CAISEGVGTSGSTNEQFF
TGTGCCATCAGTGAAGGGGTTGGGACTAGCGGGAGTACCAATGAGCAGTTCTTC
>TRBJ1-1|.|.|TRBV28
CATLTLDTEAFF
TGTGCCACCCTAACACTGGACACTGAAGCTTTCTTT
>TRBJ1-1|.|.|TRBV7-8
CASSLDTEAFF
TGTGCCAGCAGCTTAGACACTGAAGCTTTCTTT
>TRBJ1-1|.|.|TRBV6-1
CASSEGRRSEAFF
TGTGCCAGCAGTGAAGGGAGGCGGTCTGAAGCTTTCTTT
>TRBJ2-7|.|.|TRBV18
CASSPPAEYEQYF
TGTGCCAGCTCACCACCCGCCGAGTACGAGCAGTACTTC
>TRBJ2-3|TRBD1|.|TRBV7-9
CASSPRTGGATDTQYF
TGTGCCAGCAGCCCAAGGACAGGGGGGGCCACAGATACGCAGTATTTT
>TRBJ2-2|TRBD1|.|TRBV18
CASVPGQDNGELFF
TGTGCCAGCGTTCCGGGACAGGATAACGGGGAGCTGTTTTTT
>TRBJ2-7|.|.|TRBV20-1
CSASAAGEQYF
TGCAGTGCTAGTGCTGCGGGCGAGCAGTACTTC
>TRBJ2-6|TRBD1|.|TRBV6-2/TRBV6-3
CASSLRSDRGPGGANVLTF
TGTGCCAGCAGCCTTCGTTCCGACAGGGGCCCCGGGGGGGCCAACGTCCTGACTTTC
>TRBJ2-1|TRBD2|.|TRBV19
CASRTSGHEQFF
TGTGCCAGCCGGACTAGCGGTCATGAGCAGTTCTTC
>TRBJ1-1|.|.|TRBV7-2
CASGTLNTEAFF
TGTGCCTCCGGGACTCTGAACACTGAAGCTTTCTTT
>TRBJ1-1|TRBD1|.|TRBV10-1
CASSERQGNTEAFF
TGCGCCAGCAGTGAGAGACAGGGGAACACTGAAGCTTTCTTT
>TRBJ1-1|.|.|TRBV5-8
CASSATPWVGTEAFF
TGTGCCAGCAGCGCCACTCCATGGGTTGGGACTGAAGCTTTCTTT
>TRBJ1-2|.|.|TRBV5-1
CASSSDGLSYGYTF
TGCGCCAGCAGCTCAGACGGACTGTCCTATGGCTACACCTTC
>TRBJ2-3|TRBD2|.|TRBV7-3
CASSSLAGGSIDTQYF
TGTGCCAGCAGCTCACTAGCGGGAGGTAGCATAGATACGCAGTATTTT
>TRBJ1-6|.|.|TRBV30
CAWEMGGNSPLHF
TGTGCCTGGGAGATGGGGGGTAATTCACCCCTCCACTTT
>TRBJ1-6|TRBD1|.|TRBV6-5
CASSYSTGSDNSPLHF
TGTGCCAGCAGTTACTCGACAGGGTCGGATAATTCACCCCTCCACTTT
>TRBJ2-7|.|.|TRBV19
CASSDTPGREGEQYF
TGTGCCAGTAGTGACACCCCGGGACGTGAGGGGGAGCAGTACTTC
>TRBJ2-5|.|.|TRBV5-5
CASSLGGTRGQETQYF
TGTGCCAGCAGCTTGGGGGGCACTCGAGGGCAAGAGACCCAGTACTTC
>TRBJ2-5|TRBD2|.|TRBV5-1
CASSPGRGAGQTQYF
TGCGCCAGCAGCCCCGGGCGGGGGGCGGGTCAGACCCAGTACTTC
>TRBJ2-7|.|few|TRBV7-9
CASSLSQGGRYF
TGTGCCAGCAGCTTATCCCAAGGGGGACGGTACTTC
>TRBJ2-2|.|.|TRBV7-2
CASSPGPGHSNTGELFF
TGTGCCAGCAGCCCAGGGCCGGGACATTCGAACACCGGGGAGCTGTTTTTT
>TRBJ2-7|.|.|TRBV13
CASSFATESSYEQYF
TGTGCCAGCAGCTTTGCTACAGAGAGCTCCTACGAGCAGTACTTC
>TRBJ1-6|TRBD1|.|TRBV7-2
CASSLDAPGGSPLHF
TGTGCCAGCAGCTTAGACGCCCCAGGGGGATCACCCCTCCACTTT
>TRBJ1-1|.|few|TRBV7-2
CASSLVGLRSTEAFF
TGTGCCAGCAGCTTAGTAGGATTGAGGAGCACTGAAGCTTTCTTT
>TRBJ1-3|.|once|TRBV7-9
CASTPWASGNTIYF
TGTGCCAGCACCCCGTGGGCCTCTGGAAACACCATATATTTT
>TRBJ2-1|.|.|TRBV10-3
CAISESAPSIYNEQFF
TGTGCCATCAGTGAGTCAGCACCGTCAATATACAATGAGCAGTTCTTC
>TRBJ2-7|TRBD1|.|TRBV29-1
CSVETDRTSSYEQYF
TGCAGCGTTGAGACGGACAGGACGAGCTCCTACGAGCAGTACTTC